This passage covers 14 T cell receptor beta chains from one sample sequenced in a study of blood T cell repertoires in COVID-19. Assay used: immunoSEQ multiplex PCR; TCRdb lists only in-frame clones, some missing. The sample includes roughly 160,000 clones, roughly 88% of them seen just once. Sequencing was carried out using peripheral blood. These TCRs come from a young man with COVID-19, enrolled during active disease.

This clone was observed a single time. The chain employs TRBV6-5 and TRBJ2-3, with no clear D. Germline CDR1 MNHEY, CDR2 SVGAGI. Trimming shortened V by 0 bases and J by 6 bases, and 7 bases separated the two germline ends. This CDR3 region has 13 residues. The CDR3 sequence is CASSYSPMDTQYF. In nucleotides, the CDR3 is TGTGCCAGCAGTTACTCCCCCATGGATACGCAGTATTTT.

The CDR3 sequence is CASSTGLAGGFRSHEQFF. CDR3 nucleotides: TGTGCCAGCAGCACCGGACTAGCGGGAGGGTTCCGTTCCCATGAGCAGTTCTTC. This chain joins TRBV5-4 and TRBJ2-1; 15 bases align to TRBD2. Germline V CDR1 and CDR2: SGHNT, YYREEE (reference sequence). The CDR3 contains 18 residues. The J segment lost 8 bases and the V segment lost 4 bases, leaving 13 bases of the junction unmatched.

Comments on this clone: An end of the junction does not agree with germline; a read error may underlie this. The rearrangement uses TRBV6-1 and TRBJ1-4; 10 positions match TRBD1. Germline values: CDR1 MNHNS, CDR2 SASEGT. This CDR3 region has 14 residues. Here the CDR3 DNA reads TGTGCCAGCAGTGAGGGGACAGGGGTTGAAAAACTGCTTTTT. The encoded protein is CASSEGTGVEKLLF.

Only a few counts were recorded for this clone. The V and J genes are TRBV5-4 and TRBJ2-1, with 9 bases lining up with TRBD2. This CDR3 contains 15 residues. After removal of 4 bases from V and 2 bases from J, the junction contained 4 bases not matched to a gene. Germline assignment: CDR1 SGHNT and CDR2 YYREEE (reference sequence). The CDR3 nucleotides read TGTGCCAGCAGCACGACTAGCGGCACCTACAATGAGCAGTTCTTC. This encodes CASSTTSGTYNEQFF.

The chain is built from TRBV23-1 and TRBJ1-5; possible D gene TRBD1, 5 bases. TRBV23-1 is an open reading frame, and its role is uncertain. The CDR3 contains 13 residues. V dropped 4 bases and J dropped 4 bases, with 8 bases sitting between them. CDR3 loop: CASSRRGNQPQHF. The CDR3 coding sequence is TGCGCCAGCAGTCGGCGGGGGAATCAGCCCCAGCATTTT.

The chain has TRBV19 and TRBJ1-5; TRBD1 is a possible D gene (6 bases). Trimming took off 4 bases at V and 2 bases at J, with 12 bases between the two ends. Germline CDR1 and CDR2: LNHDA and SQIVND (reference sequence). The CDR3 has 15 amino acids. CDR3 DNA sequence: TGTGCCAGTAGTAACCCCAGACAGGGCAATCAGCCCCAGCATTTT. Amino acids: CASSNPRQGNQPQHF.

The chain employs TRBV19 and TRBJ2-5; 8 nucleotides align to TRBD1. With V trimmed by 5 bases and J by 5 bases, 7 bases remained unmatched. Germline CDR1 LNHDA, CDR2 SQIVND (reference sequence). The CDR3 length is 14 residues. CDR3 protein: CASSSTGAGETQYF. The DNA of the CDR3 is TGTGCCAGTAGTTCGACAGGGGCTGGGGAGACCCAGTACTTC.

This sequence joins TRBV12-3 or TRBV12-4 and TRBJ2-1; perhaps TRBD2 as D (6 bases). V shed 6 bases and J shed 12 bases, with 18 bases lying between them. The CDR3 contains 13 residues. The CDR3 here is CASRAGTLEGQFF. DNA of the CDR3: TGTGCCAGCAGGGCGGGGACCCTCGAGGGGCAGTTCTTC.

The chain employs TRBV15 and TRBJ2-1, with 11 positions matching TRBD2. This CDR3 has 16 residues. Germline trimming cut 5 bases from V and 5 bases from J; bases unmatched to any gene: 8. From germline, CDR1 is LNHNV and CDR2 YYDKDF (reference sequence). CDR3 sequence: CATSPRTSGSDNEQFF. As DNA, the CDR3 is TGTGCCACCAGCCCTCGTACTAGCGGGAGCGACAATGAGCAGTTCTTC.

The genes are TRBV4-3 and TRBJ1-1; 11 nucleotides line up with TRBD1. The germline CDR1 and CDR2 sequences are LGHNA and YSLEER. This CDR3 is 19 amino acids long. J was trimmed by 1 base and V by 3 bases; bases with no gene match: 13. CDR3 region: CASSHRGQGEWGSNTEAFF. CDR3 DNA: TGCGCCAGCAGCCATCGGGGACAGGGGGAGTGGGGTTCGAACACTGAAGCTTTCTTT.

The CDR3 DNA reads TGTGCCAGCAGCGTAGTCGGGGGGGCAGACGAGCAGTACTTC. Translation: CASSVVGGADEQYF. The chain links TRBV9 to TRBJ2-7; 8 positions agree with TRBD2. CDR1 is SGDLS, CDR2 YYNGEE, per germline. This CDR3 contains 14 residues. The J segment lost 5 bases and the V segment lost 0 bases, leaving 4 bases of the junction unmatched.

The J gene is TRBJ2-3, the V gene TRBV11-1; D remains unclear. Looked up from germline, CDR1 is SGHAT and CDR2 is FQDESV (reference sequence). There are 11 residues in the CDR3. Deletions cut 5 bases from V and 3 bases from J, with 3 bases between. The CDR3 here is CASSLTDTQYF. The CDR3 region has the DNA TGTGCCAGCAGCCTTACAGATACGCAGTATTTT. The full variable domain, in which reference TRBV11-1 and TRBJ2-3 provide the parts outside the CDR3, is EAEVAQSPRYKITEKSQAVAFWCDPISGHATLYWYRQILGQGPELLVQFQDESVVDDSQLPKDRFSAERLKGVDSTLKIQPAELGDSAMYLCASSLTDTQYFGPGTRLTVL.

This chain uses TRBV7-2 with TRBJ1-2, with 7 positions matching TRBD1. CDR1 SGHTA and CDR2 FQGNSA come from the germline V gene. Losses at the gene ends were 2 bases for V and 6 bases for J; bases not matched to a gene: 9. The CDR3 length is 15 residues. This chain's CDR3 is CASSLRETGIHGYTF. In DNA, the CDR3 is TGTGCCAGCAGCTTACGGGAGACAGGGATTCATGGCTACACCTTC. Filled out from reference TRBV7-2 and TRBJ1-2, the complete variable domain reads GAGVSQSPSNKVTEKGKDVELRCDPISGHTALYWYRQSLGQGLEFLIYFQGNSAPDKSGLPSDRFSAERTGGSVSTLTIQRTQQEDSAVYLCASSLRETGIHGYTFGSGTRLTVV.

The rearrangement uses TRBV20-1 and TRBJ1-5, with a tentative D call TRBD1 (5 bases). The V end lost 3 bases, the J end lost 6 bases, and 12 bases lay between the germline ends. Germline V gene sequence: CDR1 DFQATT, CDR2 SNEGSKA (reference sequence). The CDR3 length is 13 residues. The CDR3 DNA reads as TGCAGTGCTAGTTCAGGGTACGGTCAGCCCCAGCATTTT. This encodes CSASSGYGQPQHF.